This T cell receptor beta chain is drawn from a study of T cell responses to AZD1222 COVID-19 vaccine. Study-level points and caveats: No repertoire was sampled before or during the peak T cell response, only after it.

Samples with a second dose at about 4 or about 12 weeks were pooled together. Comment on this clone: No antigen is known for it.

The V end lost 4 bases, the J end lost 3 bases, and 13 bases lay between the germline ends. Germline V gene lookup returns CDR1 LGHNA and CDR2 YSLEER. This CDR3 is 15 amino acids long. Method: immunoSEQ multiplex PCR; TCRdb's copy keeps in-frame clones and lacks some. The sample yields about 170,000 clones, around 88% seen once. V usage is TRBV4-3 and J usage is TRBJ2-1, with a possible D match to TRBD1 (5 bases). The sequences come from peripheral blood, collected 28 days after the second AZD1222 dose. The origin of this receptor is an adult who received the AZD1222 COVID-19 vaccine. Here the CDR3 DNA reads TGCGCCAGCAGCCGGAAAGGGGTGGGCTACAATGAGCAGTTCTTC. Encoded protein: CASSRKGVGYNEQFF.